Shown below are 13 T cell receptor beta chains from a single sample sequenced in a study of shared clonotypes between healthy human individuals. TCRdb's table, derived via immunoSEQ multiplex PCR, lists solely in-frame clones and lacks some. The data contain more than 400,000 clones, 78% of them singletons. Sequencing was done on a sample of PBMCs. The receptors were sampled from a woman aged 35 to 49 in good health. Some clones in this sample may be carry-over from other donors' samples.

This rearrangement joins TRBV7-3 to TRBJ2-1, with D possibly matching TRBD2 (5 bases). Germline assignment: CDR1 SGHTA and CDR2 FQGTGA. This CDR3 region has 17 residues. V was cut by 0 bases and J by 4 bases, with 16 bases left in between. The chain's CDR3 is CASSLTPLASLYNEQFF. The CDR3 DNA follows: TGTGCCAGCAGCTTAACCCCCCTAGCTTCTCTATACAATGAGCAGTTCTTC.

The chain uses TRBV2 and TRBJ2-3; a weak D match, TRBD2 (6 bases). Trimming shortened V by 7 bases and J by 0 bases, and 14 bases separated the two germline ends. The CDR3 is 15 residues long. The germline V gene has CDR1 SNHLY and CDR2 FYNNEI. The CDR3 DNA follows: TGTGCCAGCACTCAGGGACTCACTAGCACAGATACGCAGTATTTT. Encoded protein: CASTQGLTSTDTQYF.

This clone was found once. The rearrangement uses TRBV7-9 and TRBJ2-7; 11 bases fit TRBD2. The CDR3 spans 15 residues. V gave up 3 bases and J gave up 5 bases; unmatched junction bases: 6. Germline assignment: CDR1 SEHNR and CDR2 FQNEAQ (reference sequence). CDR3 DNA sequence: TGTGCCAGCAGCTTTGGGACTAGCGGAACCAACGAGCAGTACTTC. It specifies CASSFGTSGTNEQYF. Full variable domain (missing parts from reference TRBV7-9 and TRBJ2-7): DTGVSQNPRHKITKRGQNVTFRCDPISEHNRLYWYRQTLGQGPEFLTYFQNEAQLEKSRLLSDRFSAERPKGSFSTLEIQRTEQGDSAMYLCASSFGTSGTNEQYFGPGTRLTVT.

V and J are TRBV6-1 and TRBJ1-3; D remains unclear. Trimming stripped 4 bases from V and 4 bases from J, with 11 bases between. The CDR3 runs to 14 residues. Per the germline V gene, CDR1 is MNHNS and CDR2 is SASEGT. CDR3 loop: CASSVVSPGNTIYF. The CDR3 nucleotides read TGTGCCAGCAGTGTTGTTTCTCCCGGAAACACCATATATTTT.

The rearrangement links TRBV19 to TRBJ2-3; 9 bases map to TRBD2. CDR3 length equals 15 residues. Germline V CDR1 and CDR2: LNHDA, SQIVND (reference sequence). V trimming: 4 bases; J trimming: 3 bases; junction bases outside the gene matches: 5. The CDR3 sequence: CASSKRLAETDTQYF. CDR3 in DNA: TGTGCCAGTAGTAAAAGACTAGCGGAGACAGATACGCAGTATTTT.

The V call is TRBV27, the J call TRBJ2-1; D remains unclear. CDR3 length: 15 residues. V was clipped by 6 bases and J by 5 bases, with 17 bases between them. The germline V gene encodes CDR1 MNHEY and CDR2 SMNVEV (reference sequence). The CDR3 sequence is CASSPQALSHNEQFF. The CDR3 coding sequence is TGTGCCAGCAGCCCCCAGGCTTTATCCCACAATGAGCAGTTCTTC.

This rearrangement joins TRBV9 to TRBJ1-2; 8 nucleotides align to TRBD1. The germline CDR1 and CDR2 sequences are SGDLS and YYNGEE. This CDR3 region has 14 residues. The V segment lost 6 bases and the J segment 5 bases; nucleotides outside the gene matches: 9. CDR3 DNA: TGTGCCAGCACCCGACAGGGGACGGGGTATGGCTACACCTTC. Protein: CASTRQGTGYGYTF. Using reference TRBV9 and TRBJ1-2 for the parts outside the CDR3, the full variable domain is DSGVTQTPKHLITATGQRVTLRCSPRSGDLSVYWYQQSLDQGLQFLIQYYNGEERAKGNILERFSAQQFPDLHSELNLSSLELGDSALYFCASTRQGTGYGYTFGSGTRLTVV.

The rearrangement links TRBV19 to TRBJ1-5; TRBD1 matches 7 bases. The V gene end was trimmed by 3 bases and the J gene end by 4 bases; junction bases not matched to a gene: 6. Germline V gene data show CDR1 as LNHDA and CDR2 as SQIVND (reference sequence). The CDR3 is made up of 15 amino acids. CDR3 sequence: CASSIRRGLNQPQHF. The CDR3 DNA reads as TGTGCCAGTAGTATCCGGAGGGGGCTAAATCAGCCCCAGCATTTT.

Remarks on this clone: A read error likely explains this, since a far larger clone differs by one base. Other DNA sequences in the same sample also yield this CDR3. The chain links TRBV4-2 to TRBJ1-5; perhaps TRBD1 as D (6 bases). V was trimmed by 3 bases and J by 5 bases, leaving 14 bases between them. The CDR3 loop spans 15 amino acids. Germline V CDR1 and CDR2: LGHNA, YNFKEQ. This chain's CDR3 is CASSQDEGGHQPQHF. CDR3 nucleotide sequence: TGTGCCAGCAGCCAGGATGAGGGGGGCCATCAGCCCCAGCATTTT.

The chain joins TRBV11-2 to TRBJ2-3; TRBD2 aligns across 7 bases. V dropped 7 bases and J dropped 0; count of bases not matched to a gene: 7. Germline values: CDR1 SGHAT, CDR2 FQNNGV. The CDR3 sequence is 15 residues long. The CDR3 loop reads CASTLGGRSTDTQYF. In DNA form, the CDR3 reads TGTGCCAGCACCTTGGGCGGGAGAAGCACAGATACGCAGTATTTT.

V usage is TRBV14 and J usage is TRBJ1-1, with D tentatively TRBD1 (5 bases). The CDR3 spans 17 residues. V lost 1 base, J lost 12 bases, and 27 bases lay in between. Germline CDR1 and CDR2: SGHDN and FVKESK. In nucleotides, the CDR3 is TGTGCCAGCAGCCAAGTATCACTTCGTCGGGTGGTCGAGGGGACTTTCTTT. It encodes CASSQVSLRRVVEGTFF.

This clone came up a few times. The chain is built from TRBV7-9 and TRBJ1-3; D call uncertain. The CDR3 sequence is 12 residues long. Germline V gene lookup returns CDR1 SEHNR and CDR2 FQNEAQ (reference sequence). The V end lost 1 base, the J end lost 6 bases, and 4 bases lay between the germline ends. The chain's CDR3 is CASSLETNTIYF. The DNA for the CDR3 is TGTGCCAGCAGCTTAGAGACAAACACCATATATTTT. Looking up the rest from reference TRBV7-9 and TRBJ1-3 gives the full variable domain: DTGVSQNPRHKITKRGQNVTFRCDPISEHNRLYWYRQTLGQGPEFLTYFQNEAQLEKSRLLSDRFSAERPKGSFSTLEIQRTEQGDSAMYLCASSLETNTIYFGEGSWLTVV.

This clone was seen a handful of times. Here the CDR3 DNA reads TGTGCCAGCAGTGAAAACTCAGAGGAGACCCAGTACTTC. This translates into CASSENSEETQYF. This chain uses TRBV2 with TRBJ2-5; D gene ambiguous. Germline lookup yields CDR1 SNHLY and CDR2 FYNNEI. With 2 bases removed from V and 5 bases from J, the gap between germline ends came to 9 bases. The CDR3 consists of 13 residues.